The T cell receptor beta chain described here comes from a study of patients and donors after allogeneic stem cell transplantation. The table lists this clonotype with a few counts. In TCRdb, the RT-PCR reads were re-called with MiXCR into one record per CDR3 protein. This table has roughly 250,000 distinct CDR3 sequences, roughly 14% appearing once. The V and J ends lost 3 bases and 7 bases respectively, with 12 bases between them. The germline CDR1 and CDR2 sequences are ENHRY and SYGVKD. The CDR3 covers 14 residues. The sequenced sample consisted of blood, either unsorted or a sorted T cell fraction (not recorded which). The V and J genes are TRBV10-3 and TRBJ1-4; the D gene is possibly TRBD1 (6 bases). This clonotype was sampled from a human donor who was either an allogeneic HSCT recipient or a stem cell or donor lymphocyte infusion donor (not recorded which). It is not recorded whose cells these are; they may come from a transplant donor. CDR3 amino acids: CAISDSRGSEKLFF. Here the CDR3 DNA reads TGTGCCATCAGTGACTCCAGGGGCAGTGAAAAACTGTTTTTT.